The 23 T cell receptor beta chains listed next were all sequenced from one sample in a study of blood T cell repertoires in COVID-19. The protocol was immunoSEQ multiplex PCR, while the TCRdb copy is restricted to in-frame clones and leaves out a portion. The data show tens of thousands of clones, with roughly nine tenths seen just once and 3% to 4% held by the top ten. Input material: peripheral blood. The source of these receptors is a man aged 60 to 69 with acute or convalescent COVID-19.

The chain is built from TRBV3-1 (or the pseudogene TRBV3-2) and TRBJ1-4; D remains unclear. V was shortened by 3 bases and J by 8 bases, with 13 bases between the two germline ends. Germline V CDR1 and CDR2: LGHDT, YNNKEL (reference sequence). The CDR3 runs to 14 residues. The CDR3 region has the DNA TGTGCCAGCAGCCAGGCGGGAATTGGAGAAAAACTGTTTTTT. It codes for CASSQAGIGEKLFF.

The V and J genes are TRBV4-1 and TRBJ1-2; perhaps TRBD1 as D (5 bases). CDR1 MGHRA and CDR2 YSYEKL come from the germline V gene. CDR3 length: 13 amino acids. The ends were cut back, 0 bases at V and 4 bases at J, with 6 bases in the middle. The CDR3 region is CASSQDGGYGYTF. The CDR3 nucleotides are TGCGCCAGCAGCCAAGACGGGGGCTATGGCTACACCTTC.

J is TRBJ2-5 and V is TRBV27; possible D gene TRBD2, 5 bases. The CDR3 has 16 residues. V was cut by 3 bases and J by 5 bases, with 19 bases left in between. Germline V gene lookup returns CDR1 MNHEY and CDR2 SMNVEV (reference sequence). The CDR3, as DNA: TGTGCCAGCAGTTTGAGGTGGAGGACGGTGAGGGAGACCCAGTACTTC. This encodes CASSLRWRTVRETQYF.

V gene TRBV30 combines with J gene TRBJ1-5, with 10 bases aligning to TRBD1. The V segment lost 4 bases and the J segment 6 bases; nucleotides outside the gene matches: 9. In germline, CDR1 is GTSNPN, CDR2 SVGIG (reference sequence). The CDR3 is made up of 15 amino acids. The CDR3 here is CAWIVRTGGLQPQHF. CDR3 nucleotide sequence: TGTGCCTGGATAGTAAGGACAGGGGGTCTTCAGCCCCAGCATTTT. The complete variable domain, with remaining parts taken from reference TRBV30 and TRBJ1-5, reads SQTIHQWPATLVQPVGSPLSLECTVEGTSNPNLYWYRQAAGRGLQLLFYSVGIGQISSEVPQNLSASRPQDRQFILSSKKLLLSDSGFYLCAWIVRTGGLQPQHFGDGTRLSIL.

In DNA, the CDR3 is TGTGCCAGCAGCCCCCGGGGGGAGAGGACTGAAGCTTTCTTT. Its protein product is CASSPRGERTEAFF. This chain connects TRBV3-1 (or the pseudogene TRBV3-2) to TRBJ1-1, with D possibly matching TRBD1 (5 bases). The V and J ends lost 4 bases and 5 bases respectively, with 14 bases between them. The CDR3 length is 14 residues. Germline CDR1 is LGHDT and CDR2 is YNNKEL (reference sequence).

The chain combines TRBV11-3 with TRBJ1-4; D is perhaps TRBD1 (6 bases). The germline V gene encodes CDR1 SGHNT and CDR2 YENEEA. This CDR3 has 14 residues. Between the trimmed V and J ends, which lost 3 bases and 6 bases, there was a span of 11 bases. For the CDR3, the DNA is TGTGCCAGCAGCTTTGGGGACACTCATGAAAAACTGTTTTTT. Amino acids: CASSFGDTHEKLFF.

J is TRBJ1-3 and V is TRBV11-2, with no clear D. V lost 0 bases, J lost 0 bases, and 6 bases lay in between. Germline loops: CDR1 SGHAT, CDR2 FQNNGV. The CDR3 runs to 15 residues. CDR3 nucleotide sequence: TGTGCCAGCAGCTTAGACCGGTACTCTGGAAACACCATATATTTT. The encoded protein is CASSLDRYSGNTIYF.

On this clone itself: Its ends do not fully match the called genes, so a read error is possible. This sequence joins TRBV7-7 and TRBJ2-5; TRBD2 agrees at 11 bases. Germline-derived CDR1 and CDR2 are SSHAT and FNYEAQ (reference sequence). This CDR3 has 18 amino acids. The CDR3 DNA reads as TGTGCTAGCAGCTTTCGACTAGCGGGAACCCGGTCACAAGAGACCCAGTACTTC. This gives the protein CASSFRLAGTRSQETQYF.

J is TRBJ1-2 and V is TRBV3-1 (or the pseudogene TRBV3-2), with TRBD1 matching 8 bases. The trim removed 6 bases at V and 3 bases at J, leaving 0 bases unmatched. Looked up from germline, CDR1 is LGHDT and CDR2 is YNNKEL (reference sequence). This CDR3 has 12 residues. The CDR3, as DNA: TGTGCCAGCAGACAGGGGGACTATGGCTACACCTTC. This sequence encodes CASRQGDYGYTF.

The rearrangement joins TRBV18 to TRBJ1-2; D is possibly TRBD1 (5 bases). Germline values: CDR1 KGHSH, CDR2 LQKENI. The CDR3 runs 14 residues. Between the trimmed V and J ends, which lost 2 bases and 5 bases, there was a span of 12 bases. The CDR3 DNA reads as TGTGCCAGCTCACCATCGACAGCTCCTTATGGCTACACCTTC. This gives the protein CASSPSTAPYGYTF.

The chain joins TRBV30 to TRBJ2-3; D is perhaps TRBD1 (6 bases). The CDR3 extends over 14 amino acids. Germline V lookup: CDR1 GTSNPN, CDR2 SVGIG (reference sequence). Trimming stripped 3 bases from V and 6 bases from J, with 16 bases between. The CDR3 DNA reads TGTGCCTGGAGCGGGACAATTTCGGGGGATACGCAGTATTTT. Translation gives CAWSGTISGDTQYF.

The chain is built from TRBV9 and TRBJ1-1, with a tentative D call TRBD1 (5 bases). CDR3 length: 15 residues. Germline V gene sequence: CDR1 SGDLS, CDR2 YYNGEE. Trimming stripped 0 bases from V and 1 base from J, with 10 bases between. CDR3 sequence (DNA): TGTGCCAGCAGCGTAGAGGGGCTGCGGAACACTGAAGCTTTCTTT. This sequence encodes CASSVEGLRNTEAFF.

For the CDR3, the DNA is TGTGCCAGCAGCGTAGGGGGAGGGGATCAGCCCCAGCATTTT. Protein sequence: CASSVGGGDQPQHF. The genes are TRBV9 and TRBJ1-5, with D maybe TRBD1 (5 bases). Per germline, CDR1 SGDLS and CDR2 YYNGEE. Trimming took 0 bases from V and 5 from J, leaving 9 bases between them. CDR3 length: 14 residues.

The rearrangement links TRBV6-2 or TRBV6-3 to TRBJ2-1; D remains ambiguous. The CDR3 is 16 residues long. The germline V and J ends were trimmed by 0 bases and 7 bases, with 16 bases remaining between them. CDR1 is MNHEY and CDR2 is SVGEGT in the germline V gene. CDR3 loop: CASSYSRDSTLNEQFF. The CDR3 DNA is TGTGCCAGCAGTTACTCGCGTGACTCCACATTGAATGAGCAGTTCTTC.

This chain links TRBV29-1 with TRBJ2-1; 11 bases line up with TRBD2. This CDR3 has 15 amino acids. Germline-derived CDR1 and CDR2 are SQVTM and ANQGSEA. V trimming: 6 bases; J trimming: 0 bases; junction bases outside the gene matches: 4. The CDR3 nucleotides are TGCAGCGTGAGGACTAGCGGGCTCTCCTACAATGAGCAGTTCTTC. Protein: CSVRTSGLSYNEQFF.

The CDR3 DNA sequence: TGTGCCAGCAGCTTAGCGGGCCTGGGACAGGGCGGCTACAATGAGCAGTTCTTC. Amino acid sequence: CASSLAGLGQGGYNEQFF. The chain recombines TRBV7-9 with TRBJ2-1; 9 bases fit TRBD1. The ends lost 0 bases at V and 3 bases at J; junction bases unmatched: 9. The CDR3 spans 18 residues. The germline V gene has CDR1 SEHNR and CDR2 FQNEAQ (reference sequence).

This clone has only a few counts. The J gene is TRBJ1-5, the V gene TRBV7-8, with TRBD1 matching 10 bases. From germline, CDR1 is SGHVS and CDR2 FQNEAQ. The CDR3 covers 15 residues. V was pared by 2 bases and J by 6 bases, with 4 bases of the junction left unmatched. The CDR3 loop reads CASSLRTGGRQPQHF. CDR3 in DNA: TGTGCCAGCAGCTTAAGGACAGGGGGGCGTCAGCCCCAGCATTTT.

V usage is TRBV19 and J usage is TRBJ2-5, with 11 bases identical to TRBD2. Germline assignment: CDR1 LNHDA and CDR2 SQIVND (reference sequence). This CDR3 spans 19 amino acids. V lost 5 bases, J lost 5 bases, and 19 bases stayed unmatched. CDR3 protein: CASSVRPPLSGRARETQYF. The CDR3 bases are TGTGCCAGTAGTGTCCGGCCCCCCCTTAGCGGGAGGGCCCGGGAGACCCAGTACTTC.

This clone was counted only a few times. The CDR3 nucleotides are TGTGCTAGTGGTCGGGGGGACACTGAAGCTTTCTTT. Protein product: CASGRGDTEAFF. The genes are TRBV12-5 and TRBJ1-1; weak D call: TRBD1 (5 bases). Trimming removed 5 bases at V and 3 bases at J, with 7 bases between. Germline values: CDR1 LGHNT, CDR2 FRNRAP. CDR3 size: 12 residues.

As DNA, the CDR3 is TGTGCCAGCAGCTCGGGACTAGCGAGGACCGGGGAGCTGTTTTTT. Its protein is CASSSGLARTGELFF. The rearrangement uses TRBV7-2 and TRBJ2-2, with 10 bases lining up with TRBD2. Per germline, CDR1 SGHTA and CDR2 FQGNSA. V was clipped by 4 bases and J by 5 bases; unmatched bases: 4. This CDR3 region has 15 residues.

V is TRBV21-1 and J is TRBJ2-2; TRBD1 was called by the table and not checked on the DNA. TRBV21-1 is labeled a pseudogene. This CDR3 has 14 residues. The CDR3 DNA reads as TGTGCCAGCAGCAAAGTCCACATTACCGGGGAGCTGTTTTTT. Translated, it gives CASSKVHITGELFF.

This clone was observed once. V usage is TRBV6-5 and J usage is TRBJ2-5; D remains ambiguous. CDR1 and CDR2 (germline): MNHEY, SVGAGI. Between the trimmed V and J ends, which lost 1 base and 1 base, there was a span of 10 bases. The length of the CDR3 is 15 residues. This CDR3 is CASSYFSVFQETQYF. For the CDR3, the DNA is TGTGCCAGCAGTTACTTTTCGGTGTTCCAAGAGACCCAGTACTTC.

V is TRBV20-1 and J is TRBJ1-2; TRBD1 might be the D (5 bases). Deletions cut 3 bases from V and 6 bases from J, with 8 bases between. The CDR3 extends over 11 amino acids. Germline values: CDR1 DFQATT, CDR2 SNEGSKA (reference sequence). DNA for the CDR3: TGCAGTGCTAGCTCAGGGAATGGCTACACCTTC. This translates into CSASSGNGYTF.